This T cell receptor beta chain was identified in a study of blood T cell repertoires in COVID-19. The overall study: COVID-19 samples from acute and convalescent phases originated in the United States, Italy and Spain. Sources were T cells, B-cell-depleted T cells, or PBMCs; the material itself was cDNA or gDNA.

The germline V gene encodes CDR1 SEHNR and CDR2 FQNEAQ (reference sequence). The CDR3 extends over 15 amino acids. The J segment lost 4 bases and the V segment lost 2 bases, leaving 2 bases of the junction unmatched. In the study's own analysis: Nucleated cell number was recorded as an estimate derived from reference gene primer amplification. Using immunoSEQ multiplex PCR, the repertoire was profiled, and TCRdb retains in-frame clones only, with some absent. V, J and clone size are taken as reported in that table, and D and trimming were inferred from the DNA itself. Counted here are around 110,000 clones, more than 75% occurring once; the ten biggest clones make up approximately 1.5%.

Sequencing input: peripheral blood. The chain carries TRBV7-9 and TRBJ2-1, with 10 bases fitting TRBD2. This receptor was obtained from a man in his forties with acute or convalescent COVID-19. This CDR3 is CASSLSSGGYNEQFF. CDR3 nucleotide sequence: TGTGCCAGCAGCTTATCTAGCGGGGGATACAATGAGCAGTTCTTC.